The clone carrying this T cell receptor (beta chain) was observed a few times. Its antigen is unknown. The sample originates from a study of blood T cells in healthy people across ages. Broader study findings: The long-lived group displayed more naive CD4+ cells, plus higher diversity, than the aged donors did. A strong correlation between TCR beta diversity and naive T cell percentage was seen.

A second PCR of 7 to 11 cycles used a sample-barcoded 5' primer and a J-beta primer mix. TCRdb passed the 5' RACE reads through MiXCR, listing each CDR3 protein once. The profile shows over 600,000 distinct CDR3 sequences, around half of them singletons. CDR3 length: 15 amino acids. The trim removed 0 bases at V and 8 bases at J, leaving 4 bases unmatched. The germline V gene encodes CDR1 SGHDT and CDR2 YYEEEE. The receptor was isolated from a man older than 75 in good health. The chain has TRBV5-6 and TRBJ2-1; 11 bases align to TRBD2. Sequenced input: blood. This CDR3 reads CASSLVLAGDDEQFF. The DNA for the CDR3 is TGTGCCAGCAGCTTGGTACTAGCGGGAGACGATGAGCAGTTCTTC. Variable domain in full (rest from reference TRBV5-6 and TRBJ2-1): DAGVTQSPTHLIKTRGQQVTLRCSPKSGHDTVSWYQQALGQGPQFIFQYYEEEERQRGNFPDRFSGHQFPNYSSELNVNALLLGDSALYLCASSLVLAGDDEQFFGPGTRLTVL.